Following are 17 T cell receptor beta chains from one sample sequenced in a study of CD8 T cells in Susac syndrome. With random hexamers, roughly 0.45 to 1 ug RNA was reverse transcribed. Each CDR3 protein is one row after TCRdb ran MiXCR on the immunoSEQ multiplex PCR reads. The sample gives 170,000 or so distinct CDR3 sequences, 90% to 95% of which show up once; less than 0.2% is in the top ten. Input material: CD8+ T cells from PBMCs. Receptor source: a human donor with multiple sclerosis.

This chain links TRBV20-1 with TRBJ1-2; 8 bases are a match to TRBD1. CDR1 is DFQATT and CDR2 is SNEGSKA in the germline V gene (reference sequence). J lost 8 bases, V lost 3 bases, and 14 bases had no gene match. The CDR3 spans 15 residues. The CDR3 sequence is CSASDRGPLFGGYTF. CDR3 DNA sequence: TGCAGTGCTAGTGACAGGGGACCGCTGTTCGGGGGCTACACCTTC.

The V and J genes are TRBV29-1 and TRBJ2-1, with TRBD2 matching 8 bases. The V and J ends lost 8 bases and 3 bases, in that order; junction bases with no gene match: 21. Germline values: CDR1 SQVTM, CDR2 ANQGSEA. CDR3 length: 18 amino acids. The CDR3 sequence is CSIPGGRESLGDYNEQFF. Here the CDR3 DNA reads TGCAGCATCCCGGGGGGGAGGGAGAGTTTAGGGGACTACAATGAGCAGTTCTTC.

This clonotype has only one observation. The chain couples TRBV4-1 to TRBJ2-2; D might be TRBD1 (6 bases). The ends were cut back, 3 bases at V and 3 bases at J, with 17 bases in the middle. The V gene's germline CDR1 is MGHRA and CDR2 YSYEKL. The CDR3 is 17 residues long. The chain's CDR3 is CASSQDFRTGYTGELFF. Here the CDR3 DNA reads TGCGCCAGCAGCCAGGACTTTCGAACAGGGTACACCGGGGAGCTGTTTTTT.

The chain employs TRBV9 and TRBJ2-2, with no clear D. Trimming pared 1 base from V and 4 bases from J, leaving 8 bases between. The CDR3 contains 14 residues. From germline, CDR1 is SGDLS and CDR2 YYNGEE. The CDR3 sequence: CASSVFSGTGELFF. The DNA for the CDR3 is TGTGCCAGCAGCGTATTCTCTGGCACCGGGGAGCTGTTTTTT. Filled out from reference TRBV9 and TRBJ2-2, the complete variable domain reads DSGVTQTPKHLITATGQRVTLRCSPRSGDLSVYWYQQSLDQGLQFLIQYYNGEERAKGNILERFSAQQFPDLHSELNLSSLELGDSALYFCASSVFSGTGELFFGEGSRLTVL.

V and J are TRBV25-1 and TRBJ1-1, with D possibly TRBD1 on 5 matching bases. The CDR3 consists of 13 residues. The V gene's germline CDR1 is MGHDK and CDR2 SYGVNS. V was shortened by 5 bases and J by 1 base, with 8 bases between the two germline ends. The CDR3 sequence: CASSKGTNTEAFF. In DNA form, the CDR3 reads TGTGCCAGCAGTAAGGGGACGAACACTGAAGCTTTCTTT. The variable domain in full, with the rest retrieved from reference TRBV25-1 and TRBJ1-1, is EADIYQTPRYLVIGTGKKITLECSQTMGHDKMYWYQQDPGMELHLIHYSYGVNSTEKGDLSSESTVSRIRTEHFPLTLESARPSHTSQYLCASSKGTNTEAFFGQGTRLTVV.

V gene TRBV15 combines with J gene TRBJ1-5; D remains ambiguous. The ends were cut back, 5 bases at V and 0 bases at J, with 2 bases in the middle. The germline gives CDR1 LNHNV, CDR2 YYDKDF (reference sequence). CDR3 length equals 12 residues. The CDR3 is CATSRSNQPQHF. DNA for the CDR3: TGTGCCACCAGCCGTAGCAATCAGCCCCAGCATTTT.

This chain joins TRBV28 and TRBJ1-1; 7 bases agree with TRBD1. After removal of 3 bases from V and 7 bases from J, the junction contained 5 bases not matched to a gene. CDR1 and CDR2 (germline): MDHEN, SYDVKM. This CDR3 is 13 amino acids long. For the CDR3, the DNA is TGTGCCAGCAGTTTGAGGACAGGACTTGAAGCTTTCTTT. Translating it yields CASSLRTGLEAFF.

The rearrangement joins TRBV29-1 to TRBJ2-2; TRBD2 might be the D (5 bases). This CDR3 is built from 12 residues. Per the germline V gene, CDR1 is SQVTM and CDR2 is ANQGSEA. V gave up 7 bases and J gave up 2 bases, with 8 bases separating them. CDR3 sequence (DNA): TGCAGCGGGAGGCCCAACACCGGGGAGCTGTTTTTT. Translation gives CSGRPNTGELFF.

The V gene is TRBV28, the J gene TRBJ2-7, with 7 bases aligning to TRBD1. Germline V lookup: CDR1 MDHEN, CDR2 SYDVKM. The CDR3 covers 14 residues. The trim removed 6 bases at V and 3 bases at J, leaving 8 bases unmatched. The CDR3 here is CASSVTGDIYEQYF. In nucleotides, the CDR3 is TGTGCCAGCAGCGTTACAGGGGATATCTACGAGCAGTACTTC.

The rearrangement joins TRBV9 to TRBJ1-2; D not resolved. This CDR3 region has 14 residues. Germline V gives CDR1 SGDLS, CDR2 YYNGEE. V dropped 0 bases and J dropped 4 bases, with 10 bases sitting between them. This chain's CDR3 is CASSVGAGGYGYTF. The CDR3, as DNA: TGTGCCAGCAGCGTAGGGGCAGGTGGCTATGGCTACACCTTC.

The chain employs TRBV3-1 and TRBJ2-7; the match to TRBD1 covers 8 bases. This CDR3 region has 15 residues. CDR1 and CDR2 (germline): LGHDT, YNNKEL (reference sequence). Trimming cost V 0 bases and J 3 bases; bases outside gene matches: 4. CDR3 in amino acids: CASSQDWTGYYEQYF. DNA for the CDR3: TGTGCCAGCAGCCAAGATTGGACAGGGTACTACGAGCAGTACTTC.

The CDR3 here is CASAARYNEQFF. The CDR3 nucleotides read TGTGCCAGCGCGGCGAGGTACAATGAGCAGTTCTTC. V and J are TRBV6-6 and TRBJ2-1; the D is unclear. Per the germline V gene, CDR1 is MNHNY and CDR2 is SVGAGI (reference sequence). V lost 8 bases and J lost 4, with 9 bases in between. The CDR3 runs to 12 residues.

J is TRBJ1-2 and V is TRBV5-1, with D perhaps TRBD1 (5 bases). The CDR3 loop spans 12 amino acids. Germline V gene data show CDR1 as SGHRS and CDR2 as YFSETQ. V was trimmed by 4 bases and J by 14 bases, leaving 18 bases between them. CDR3 region: CASSGTGTVGTF. In nucleotides, the CDR3 is TGCGCCAGCAGCGGGACCGGGACGGTGGGTACCTTC.

The chain recombines TRBV9 with TRBJ2-3, with 12 bases that match TRBD2. Germline V gives CDR1 SGDLS, CDR2 YYNGEE. Trimming cost V 4 bases and J 3 bases; bases outside gene matches: 3. The CDR3 sequence is 15 residues long. The CDR3 DNA is TGTGCCAGCAGCCCTAGCGGGGGGGAAACAGATACGCAGTATTTT. Encoded protein: CASSPSGGETDTQYF.

The sample holds one count of this clonotype. The chain recombines TRBV24-1 with TRBJ1-2; no clear D. The germline CDR1 and CDR2 sequences are KGHDR and SFDVKD. Trimming removed 12 bases from V and 4 bases from J, with 11 bases in between. The CDR3 consists of 11 residues. The CDR3: CAPGSPYGYTF. CDR3 DNA: TGTGCCCCCGGCAGCCCCTATGGCTACACCTTC.

A single count supports this clonotype. The CDR3, as DNA: TGTGCCAGCTCACCCGCGGGAGCTGATACGCAGTATTTT. Amino acids: CASSPAGADTQYF. This chain joins TRBV18 and TRBJ2-3, with TRBD2 matching 7 bases. The trim removed 3 bases at V and 6 bases at J, leaving 3 bases unmatched. This CDR3 region has 13 residues. Germline values: CDR1 KGHSH, CDR2 LQKENI.

This clonotype occurred once. The chain couples TRBV10-2 to TRBJ2-7, with TRBD2 as a possible D gene (6 bases). Trimming shortened V by 5 bases and J by 3 bases, and 11 bases separated the two germline ends. This CDR3 is 13 amino acids long. Germline assignment: CDR1 WSHSY and CDR2 SAAADI. The CDR3 DNA reads TGCGCCAGCAGTATCGGCGGGATCTACGAGCAGTACTTC. Translating it yields CASSIGGIYEQYF.